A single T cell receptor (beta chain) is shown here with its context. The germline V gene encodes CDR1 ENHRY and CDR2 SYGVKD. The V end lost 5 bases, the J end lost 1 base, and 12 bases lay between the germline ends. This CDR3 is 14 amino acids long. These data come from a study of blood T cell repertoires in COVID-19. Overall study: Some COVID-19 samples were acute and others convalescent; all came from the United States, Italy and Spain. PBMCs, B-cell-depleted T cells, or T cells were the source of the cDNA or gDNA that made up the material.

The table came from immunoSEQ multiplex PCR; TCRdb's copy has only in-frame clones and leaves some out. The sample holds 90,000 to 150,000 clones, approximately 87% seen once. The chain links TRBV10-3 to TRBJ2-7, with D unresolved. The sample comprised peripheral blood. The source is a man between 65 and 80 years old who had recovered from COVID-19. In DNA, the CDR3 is TGTGCCATCAGTCCCTTCCCTAAGTCCTACGAGCAGTACTTC. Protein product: CAISPFPKSYEQYF.